This T cell receptor beta chain was retrieved from a study of shared clonotypes between healthy human individuals. CD8 cells regarded as naive lacked CD45RO, were positively chosen for CCR7, and omitted terminally differentiated effector memory CD45RA+ cells. The DNA input per sorted-subset replicate PCR was roughly 180 ng, corresponding to 28,000 or so T cell genomes. Clones were sequenced by immunoSEQ multiplex PCR, and TCRdb holds only the in-frame ones, with some missing. This table has over 800,000 clones, 92% appearing once. Trimming cost V 4 bases and J 0 bases; bases outside gene matches: 6. The CDR3 has 16 residues. Germline V lookup: CDR1 SEHNR, CDR2 FQNEAQ (reference sequence).

The sequence came from a man aged 30 to 45 in good health. This rearrangement joins TRBV7-9 to TRBJ2-1; TRBD1 matches at 7 bases. Sequenced: naive CD8+ T cells sorted from blood. The CDR3 spells CASSSSRDSSYNEQFF. The CDR3 bases are TGTGCCAGCAGCTCCTCTCGGGACAGCTCCTACAATGAGCAGTTCTTC.